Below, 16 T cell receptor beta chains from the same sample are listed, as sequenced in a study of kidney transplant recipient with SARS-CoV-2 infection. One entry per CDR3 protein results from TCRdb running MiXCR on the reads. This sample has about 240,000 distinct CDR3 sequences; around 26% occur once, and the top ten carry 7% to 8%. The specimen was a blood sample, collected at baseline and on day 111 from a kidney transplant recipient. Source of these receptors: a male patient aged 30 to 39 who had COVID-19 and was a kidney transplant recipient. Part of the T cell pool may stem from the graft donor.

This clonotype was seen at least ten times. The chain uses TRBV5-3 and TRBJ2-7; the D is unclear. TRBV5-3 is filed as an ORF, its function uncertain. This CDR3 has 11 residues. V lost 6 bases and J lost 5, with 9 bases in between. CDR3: CARTTKDEQYF. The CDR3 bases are TGTGCCAGAACGACCAAGGACGAGCAGTACTTC.

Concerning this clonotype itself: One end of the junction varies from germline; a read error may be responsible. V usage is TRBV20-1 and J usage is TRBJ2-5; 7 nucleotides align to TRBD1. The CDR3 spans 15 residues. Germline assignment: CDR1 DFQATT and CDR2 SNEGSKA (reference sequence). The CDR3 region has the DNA TGCAGTGCTAGAGATACCGGGACAGCTAAAGAGACCCGGTACTTC. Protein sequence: CSARDTGTAKETRYF.

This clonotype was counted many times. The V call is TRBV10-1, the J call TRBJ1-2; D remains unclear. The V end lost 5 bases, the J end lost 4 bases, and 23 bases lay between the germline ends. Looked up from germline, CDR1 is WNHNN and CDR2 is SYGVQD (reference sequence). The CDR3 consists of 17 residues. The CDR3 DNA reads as TGCGCCAGCAGTCTATACCGAAGATCGCGAAAGACCTATGGCTACACCTTC. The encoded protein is CASSLYRRSRKTYGYTF.

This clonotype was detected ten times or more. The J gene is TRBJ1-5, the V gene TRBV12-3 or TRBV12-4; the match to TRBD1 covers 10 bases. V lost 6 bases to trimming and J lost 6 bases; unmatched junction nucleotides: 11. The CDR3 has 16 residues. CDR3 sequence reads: CASSKTTGQGSQPQHF. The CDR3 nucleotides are TGTGCCAGCAGCAAAACTACGGGACAGGGGAGTCAGCCCCAGCATTTT.

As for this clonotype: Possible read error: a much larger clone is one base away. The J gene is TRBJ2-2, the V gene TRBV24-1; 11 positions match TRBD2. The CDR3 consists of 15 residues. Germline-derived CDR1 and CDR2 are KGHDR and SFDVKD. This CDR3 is CAASEPLAGAGELFF. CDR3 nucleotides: TGTGCCGCCAGTGAGCCACTAGCGGGAGCCGGGGAGCTGTTTTTT.

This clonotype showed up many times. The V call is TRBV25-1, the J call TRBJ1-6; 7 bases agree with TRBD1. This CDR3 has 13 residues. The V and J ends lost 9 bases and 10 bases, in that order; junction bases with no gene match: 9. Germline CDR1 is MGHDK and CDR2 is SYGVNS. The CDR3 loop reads CASSGTVTSPLHF. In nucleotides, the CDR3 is TGTGCCAGTTCCGGGACAGTAACCTCACCCCTCCACTTT.

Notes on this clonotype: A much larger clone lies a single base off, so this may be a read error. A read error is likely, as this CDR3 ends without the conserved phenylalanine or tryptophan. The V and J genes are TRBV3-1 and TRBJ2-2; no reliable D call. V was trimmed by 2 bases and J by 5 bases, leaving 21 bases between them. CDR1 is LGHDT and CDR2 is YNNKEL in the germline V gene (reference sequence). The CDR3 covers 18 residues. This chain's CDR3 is CASSQSTPISGLTGELFL. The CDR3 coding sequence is TGTGCCAGCAGCCAATCAACTCCCATTTCAGGCTTGACCGGGGAGCTGTTTCTT.

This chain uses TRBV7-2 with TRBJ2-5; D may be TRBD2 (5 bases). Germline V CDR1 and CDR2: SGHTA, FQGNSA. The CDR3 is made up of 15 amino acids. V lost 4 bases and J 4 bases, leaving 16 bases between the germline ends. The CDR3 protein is CASSSQLERGETQYF. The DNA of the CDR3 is TGTGCCAGCAGCTCCCAACTAGAGCGTGGAGAGACCCAGTACTTC.

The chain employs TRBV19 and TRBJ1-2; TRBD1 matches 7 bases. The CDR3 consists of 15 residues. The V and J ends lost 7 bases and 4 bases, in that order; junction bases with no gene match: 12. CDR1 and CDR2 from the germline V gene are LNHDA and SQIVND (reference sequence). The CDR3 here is CASNPSTGSIYGYTF. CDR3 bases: TGTGCCAGTAATCCCTCGACAGGGAGCATCTATGGCTACACCTTC.

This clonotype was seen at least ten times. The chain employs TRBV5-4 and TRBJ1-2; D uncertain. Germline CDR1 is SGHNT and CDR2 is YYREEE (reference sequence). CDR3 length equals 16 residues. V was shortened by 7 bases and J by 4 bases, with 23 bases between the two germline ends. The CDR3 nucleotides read TGTGCCAGCGTGTGCATCGTACCAGGAAAGACCTATGGCTACACCTTC. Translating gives CASVCIVPGKTYGYTF.

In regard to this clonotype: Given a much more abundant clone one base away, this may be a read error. In DNA form, the CDR3 reads TGTGCCAGCAGTGAAATCAGGGGGCCCCACGAGCAGTACTTC. Amino acid sequence: CASSEIRGPHEQYF. The chain combines TRBV6-1 with TRBJ2-5, with 8 bases fitting TRBD1. The J call is doubtful: the DNA matches TRBJ2-7 better. Germline CDR1 MNHNS, CDR2 SASEGT. CDR3 length: 14 residues.

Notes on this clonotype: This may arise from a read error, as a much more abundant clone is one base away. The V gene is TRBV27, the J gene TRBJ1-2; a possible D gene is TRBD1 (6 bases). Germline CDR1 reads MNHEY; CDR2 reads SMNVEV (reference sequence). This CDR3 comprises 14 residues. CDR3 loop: CAGSYAPGARGYTF. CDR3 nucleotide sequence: TGTGCCGGCAGTTACGCGCCGGGGGCTAGGGGCTACACCTTC.

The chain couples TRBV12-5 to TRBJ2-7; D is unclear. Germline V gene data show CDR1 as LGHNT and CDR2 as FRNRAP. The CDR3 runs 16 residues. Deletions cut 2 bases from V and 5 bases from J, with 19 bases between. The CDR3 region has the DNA TGTGCTAGTGGTTTGACCTCCGGGCCTCTCCCTGACGAGCAGTACTTC. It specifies CASGLTSGPLPDEQYF. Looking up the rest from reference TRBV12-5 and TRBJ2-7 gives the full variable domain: DARVTQTPRHKVTEMGQEVTMRCQPILGHNTVFWYRQTMMQGLELLAYFRNRAPLDDSGMPKDRFSAEMPDATLATLKIQPSEPRDSAVYFCASGLTSGPLPDEQYFGPGTRLTVT.

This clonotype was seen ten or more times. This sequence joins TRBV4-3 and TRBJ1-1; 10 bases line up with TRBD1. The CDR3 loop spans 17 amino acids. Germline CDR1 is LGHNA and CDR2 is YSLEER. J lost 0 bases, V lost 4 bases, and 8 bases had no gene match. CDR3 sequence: CASSPGTGEVMNTEAFF. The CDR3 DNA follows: TGCGCCAGCAGCCCTGGGACAGGGGAGGTCATGAACACTGAAGCTTTCTTT.

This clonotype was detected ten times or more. CDR3 loop: CASSEPNSYEQYF. In DNA, the CDR3 is TGCGCCAGCAGTGAGCCAAACAGCTACGAGCAGTACTTC. The genes are TRBV10-1 and TRBJ2-7; no reliable D call. V lost 2 bases to trimming and J lost 3 bases, with 8 bases between them. Germline values: CDR1 WNHNN, CDR2 SYGVQD (reference sequence). This CDR3 contains 13 residues.

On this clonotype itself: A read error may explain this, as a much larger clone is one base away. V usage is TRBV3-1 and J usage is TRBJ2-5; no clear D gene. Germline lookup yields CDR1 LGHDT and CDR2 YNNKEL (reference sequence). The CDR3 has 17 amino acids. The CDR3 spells CANSEHLPISFSETQYF. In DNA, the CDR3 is TGTGCCAACAGCGAACATCTTCCCATTTCTTTCTCTGAGACCCAGTACTTC.